The clone carrying this T cell receptor beta chain was found many times. No antigen is known for it. The entry originates in a study of T cells in Graves' hyperthyroidism and ophthalmopathy. Study-wide results and limits: Blood samples included most of the expanded thyroid clonotypes exceeding 0.001.

Using RNA transcripts as the source, TCR beta CDR3 regions were amplified. HTBI primers were the set used in a first-round RT-PCR of the TCR CDR3. TCRdb reanalysed the multiplex PCR reads using MiXCR and keeps one entry per CDR3 protein. Among 700,000 to 950,000 distinct CDR3 sequences listed, just over 35% were seen once. The sequenced material came from blood. This receptor was identified in a woman aged 40 to 50 with Graves' hyperthyroidism.

CDR3 loop: CASRAGQWGANYGYTF. The CDR3 DNA sequence: TGTGCCAGCAGGGCCGGACAGTGGGGCGCTAACTATGGCTACACCTTC. The chain couples TRBV2 to TRBJ1-2; D might be TRBD1 (6 bases). CDR1 SNHLY and CDR2 FYNNEI come from the germline V gene. The V and J ends lost 6 bases and 0 bases respectively, with 17 bases between them. The CDR3 has 16 residues.